The clone carrying this T cell receptor beta chain was picked up a small number of times. The antigen is undetermined. Trimming left V 3 bases short and J 5 bases short, with 5 bases between. The CDR3 covers 11 residues. The germline CDR1 and CDR2 sequences are MNHEY and SMNVEV (reference sequence). Expressed TCRB transcripts got sequenced, as all isolated RNA was reverse transcribed. Produced via immunoSEQ multiplex PCR; TCRdb's table is partial and in-frame only. This sample has about 150,000 clones, with roughly 9% found just once. The data derive from a study of beta chain features in type 1 diabetes. General study results and limits: TCRB rearrangement may or may not be influenced by HLA type; here this remained unresolved. Among all four CD4+ subsets, Type 1 diabetes patients had TCRB CDR3s that were moderately but significantly shorter. PCR might pick shorter templates more often, in the same way for patients and controls.

Sorting with CD45RO/CCR7/CD25/CD127/CD95/CD27 yielded naive, central memory, regulatory and stem-like memory CD4+ cells. The V gene is TRBV27, the J gene TRBJ2-7; D ambiguous. The source is a woman younger than 45 with type 1 diabetes. Source material: central memory CD4+ T cells from blood. CDR3 amino acids: CASSLGHEQYF. The CDR3 DNA reads TGTGCCAGCAGTTTGGGCCACGAGCAGTACTTC.